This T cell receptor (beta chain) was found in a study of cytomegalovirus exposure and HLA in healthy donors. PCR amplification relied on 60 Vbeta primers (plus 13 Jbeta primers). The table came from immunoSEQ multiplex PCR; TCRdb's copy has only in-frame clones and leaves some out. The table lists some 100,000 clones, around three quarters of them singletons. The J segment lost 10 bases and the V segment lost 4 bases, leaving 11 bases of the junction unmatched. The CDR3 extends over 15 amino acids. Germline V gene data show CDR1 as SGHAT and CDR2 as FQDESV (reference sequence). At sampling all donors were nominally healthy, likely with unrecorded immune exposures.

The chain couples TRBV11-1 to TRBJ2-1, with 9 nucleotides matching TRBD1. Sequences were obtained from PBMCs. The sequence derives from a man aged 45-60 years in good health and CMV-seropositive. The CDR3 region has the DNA TGTGCCAGCAGCTCCGGGACAGGGCACCCGGAGGAGCAGTTCTTC. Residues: CASSSGTGHPEEQFF.